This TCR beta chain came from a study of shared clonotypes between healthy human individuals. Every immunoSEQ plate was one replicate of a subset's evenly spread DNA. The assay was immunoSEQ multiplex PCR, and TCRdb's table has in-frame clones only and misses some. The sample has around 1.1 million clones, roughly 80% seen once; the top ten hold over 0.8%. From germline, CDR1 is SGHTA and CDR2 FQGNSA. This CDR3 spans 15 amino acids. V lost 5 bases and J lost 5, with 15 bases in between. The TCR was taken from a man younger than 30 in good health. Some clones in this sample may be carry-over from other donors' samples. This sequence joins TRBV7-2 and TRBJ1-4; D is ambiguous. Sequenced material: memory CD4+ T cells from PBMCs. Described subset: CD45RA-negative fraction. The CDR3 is CASSTRGGSNEKLFF. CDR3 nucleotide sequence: TGTGCCAGCAGCACCCGAGGAGGATCGAATGAAAAACTGTTTTTT.